The 29 T cell receptor beta chains below all came from one sample that was sequenced in a study of lymphopenia after photon versus proton radiotherapy. Method: immunoSEQ multiplex PCR; TCRdb's copy keeps in-frame clones and lacks some. The sample includes 50,000 to 70,000 clones, roughly nine tenths seen only once; the top ten take about 13%. Sequences were derived from peripheral blood, sampled from a patient treated with proton-based radiotherapy. These receptors were obtained from a man aged 80 or over with esophageal cancer.

V is TRBV30 and J is TRBJ2-1; TRBD1 might be the D (6 bases). The CDR3 is made up of 16 amino acids. Between the trimmed V and J ends, which lost 0 bases and 2 bases, there was a span of 14 bases. Germline values: CDR1 GTSNPN, CDR2 SVGIG (reference sequence). The CDR3 DNA reads as TGTGCCTGGAGTGTAGGGGGTTCCGCTACCTACAATGAGCAGTTCTTC. This translates into CAWSVGGSATYNEQFF.

The chain joins TRBV5-4 to TRBJ2-3, with D tentatively TRBD1 or TRBD2 (8 bases each). Between the trimmed V and J ends, which lost 3 bases and 1 base, there was a span of 15 bases. The CDR3 runs to 16 residues. Germline CDR1 reads SGHNT; CDR2 reads YYREEE (reference sequence). This CDR3 is CASSSGGGQGTDTQYF. DNA for the CDR3: TGTGCCAGCAGCTCGGGGGGGGGACAGGGCACAGATACGCAGTATTTT.

The chain recombines TRBV6-5 with TRBJ1-1, with D possibly matching TRBD1 (6 bases). Germline CDR1 reads MNHEY; CDR2 reads SVGAGI. Trimming stripped 8 bases from V and 1 base from J, with 8 bases between. CDR3 length equals 12 residues. CDR3 sequence (DNA): TGTGCCAGCTCGACAGGGAACACTGAAGCTTTCTTT. Protein: CASSTGNTEAFF.

The V call is TRBV7-2, the J call TRBJ2-7; D unclear. The V gene lost 4 bases and the J gene lost 7 bases, with 20 bases spanning the gap. CDR3 length: 15 residues. The germline V gene encodes CDR1 SGHTA and CDR2 FQGNSA. The CDR3 region is CASSSDVGWVGEQYF. CDR3 nucleotides: TGTGCCAGCAGCTCCGACGTCGGTTGGGTGGGAGAGCAGTACTTC.

CDR3 sequence (DNA): TGTGCCAGCAGTCCCGGTCAGCGGGGGACCCAAGAGACCCAGTACTTC. Its protein is CASSPGQRGTQETQYF. The V and J genes are TRBV5-4 and TRBJ2-5, with 8 bases that match TRBD2. The CDR3 is 16 amino acids. Germline lookup yields CDR1 SGHNT and CDR2 YYREEE (reference sequence). V was clipped by 5 bases and J by 1 base; unmatched bases: 10.

J is TRBJ2-1 and V is TRBV5-1, with a possible D match to TRBD1 (6 bases). Trimming pared 7 bases from V and 6 bases from J, leaving 20 bases between. The CDR3 runs to 15 residues. Germline assignment: CDR1 SGHRS and CDR2 YFSETQ. CDR3 nucleotides: TGCGCCAGCCAACCCGCAGGGGTAGGGGCCAATGAGCAGTTCTTC. Its translation: CASQPAGVGANEQFF.

The chain recombines TRBV10-3 with TRBJ2-1; TRBD2 might be the D (6 bases). With 2 bases removed from V and 2 bases from J, the gap between germline ends came to 16 bases. The CDR3 has 17 amino acids. Germline assignment: CDR1 ENHRY and CDR2 SYGVKD. The CDR3 nucleotides read TGTGCCATCAGTGAGCCGGACGGGGGTACTACCTACAATGAGCAGTTCTTC. Translating gives CAISEPDGGTTYNEQFF.

The rearrangement links TRBV18 to TRBJ2-5; D possibly corresponds to TRBD2 (5 bases). This CDR3 region has 14 residues. CDR1 and CDR2 from the germline V gene are KGHSH and LQKENI. Trimming cost V 2 bases and J 2 bases, with 9 bases left between them. CDR3 nucleotide sequence: TGTGCCAGCTCACCAGGACTGGAACAAGAGACCCAGTACTTC. It encodes CASSPGLEQETQYF.

The chain joins TRBV4-3 to TRBJ1-5, with unresolved D. This CDR3 has 13 residues. The V gene's germline CDR1 is LGHNA and CDR2 YSLEER. Trimming removed 1 base from V and 5 bases from J, with 6 bases in between. CDR3 protein: CASSQVFDQPQHF. In nucleotides, the CDR3 is TGCGCCAGCAGCCAAGTATTCGATCAGCCCCAGCATTTT.

This chain connects TRBV2 to TRBJ1-5; D remains unclear. The germline V gene encodes CDR1 SNHLY and CDR2 FYNNEI. V lost 5 bases and J 0 bases, leaving 11 bases between the germline ends. The CDR3 runs to 15 residues. The DNA of the CDR3 is TGTGCCAGCAGTAGTGACCACCCTAGCAATCAGCCCCAGCATTTT. Protein sequence: CASSSDHPSNQPQHF. The variable domain in full, with the rest retrieved from reference TRBV2 and TRBJ1-5, is EPEVTQTPSHQVTQMGQEVILRCVPISNHLYFYWYRQILGQKVEFLVSFYNNEISEKSEIFDDQFSVERPDGSNFTLKIRSTKLEDSAMYFCASSSDHPSNQPQHFGDGTRLSIL.

The CDR3 DNA reads as TGTGCCAGCAGTCTCTCTTTGTTGGGCACTGAAGCTTTCTTT. This gives the protein CASSLSLLGTEAFF. V gene TRBV6-5 combines with J gene TRBJ1-1, with D unclear. V lost 5 bases, J lost 4 bases, and 14 bases lay in between. From germline, CDR1 is MNHEY and CDR2 SVGAGI. The CDR3 spans 14 residues.

This clone was counted only a few times. The rearrangement links TRBV11-2 to TRBJ2-7, with D perhaps TRBD1 (5 bases). V was trimmed by 4 bases and J by 2 bases, leaving 15 bases between them. CDR3 length: 15 residues. From germline, CDR1 is SGHAT and CDR2 FQNNGV. In nucleotides, the CDR3 is TGTGCCAGCAGCTATCCCCCAGGACAACCCTACGAGCAGTACTTC. Amino acid sequence: CASSYPPGQPYEQYF. Together with reference TRBV11-2 and TRBJ2-7, the CDR3 gives the full variable domain: EAGVAQSPRYKIIEKRQSVAFWCNPISGHATLYWYQQILGQGPKLLIQFQNNGVVDDSQLPKDRFSAERLKGVDSTLKIQPAKLEDSAVYLCASSYPPGQPYEQYFGPGTRLTVT.

The chain is built from TRBV19 and TRBJ2-5; TRBD2 aligns across 7 bases. Unmatched junction bases numbered 4, after V lost 5 bases and J lost 4 bases. CDR1 is LNHDA and CDR2 is SQIVND in the germline V gene (reference sequence). The CDR3 totals 13 residues. CDR3: CASSGGGRETQYF. The DNA for the CDR3 is TGTGCCAGTAGTGGCGGCGGGAGAGAGACCCAGTACTTC.

CDR3 in amino acids: CASSPGRLGAGSGYTF. The CDR3, as DNA: TGTGCCAGCTCACCAGGCCGTCTGGGGGCGGGGAGCGGCTACACCTTC. This chain uses TRBV18 with TRBJ1-2; D perhaps matches TRBD1 (6 bases). Germline-derived CDR1 and CDR2 are KGHSH and LQKENI. The CDR3 spans 16 residues. V lost 2 bases and J 8 bases, leaving 21 bases between the germline ends.

This chain connects TRBV27 to TRBJ1-4; TRBD1 is a possible D gene (6 bases). The CDR3 is 14 residues long. Germline-derived CDR1 and CDR2 are MNHEY and SMNVEV (reference sequence). Trimming shortened V by 6 bases and J by 6 bases, and 14 bases separated the two germline ends. The CDR3 region has the DNA TGTGCCAGCAGCCCAGGGGTGGTTTATGAAAAACTGTTTTTT. This translates into CASSPGVVYEKLFF.

The rearrangement links TRBV5-1 to TRBJ1-1; D uncertain. V lost 0 bases to trimming and J lost 11 bases, with 20 bases between them. The CDR3 extends over 15 amino acids. Germline loops: CDR1 SGHRS, CDR2 YFSETQ. CDR3 nucleotides: TGCGCCAGCAGCTTGGCCTCTATGGCGGCAGACGGGGCTTTCTTT. Amino acid sequence: CASSLASMAADGAFF.

V gene TRBV11-2 combines with J gene TRBJ1-3; D is unclear. This CDR3 has 15 residues. V was clipped by 2 bases and J by 0 bases, with 8 bases between them. Germline lookup yields CDR1 SGHAT and CDR2 FQNNGV. For the CDR3, the DNA is TGTGCCAGCAGCTTACGGGCACTCTCTGGAAACACCATATATTTT. Translated: CASSLRALSGNTIYF.

This chain joins TRBV5-6 and TRBJ2-2; perhaps TRBD1 as D (7 bases). Germline CDR1 reads SGHDT; CDR2 reads YYEEEE. V was clipped by 3 bases and J by 0 bases, with 12 bases between them. CDR3 length: 16 residues. Here the CDR3 reads CASSWRGQANTGELFF. In DNA, the CDR3 is TGTGCCAGCAGCTGGAGGGGGCAAGCGAACACCGGGGAGCTGTTTTTT.

The chain uses TRBV11-2 and TRBJ1-5; TRBD1 is a possible D gene (5 bases). CDR1 SGHAT and CDR2 FQNNGV come from the germline V gene. Trimming shortened V by 2 bases and J by 2 bases, and 10 bases separated the two germline ends. The CDR3 totals 15 residues. The CDR3 protein is CASSLRGMGNQPQHF. In DNA, the CDR3 is TGTGCCAGCAGCTTAAGGGGCATGGGCAATCAGCCCCAGCATTTT.

The chain carries TRBV7-8 and TRBJ1-5, with 11 bases that match TRBD1. Germline CDR1 reads SGHVS; CDR2 reads FQNEAQ. V gave up 7 bases and J gave up 6 bases; unmatched junction bases: 8. The CDR3 runs to 15 residues. The CDR3 DNA is TGTGCCAGCACCCGGGGACAGGGGGTCGTTCAGCCCCAGCATTTT. Its protein is CASTRGQGVVQPQHF.

V gene TRBV5-6 combines with J gene TRBJ2-5, with 9 bases identical to TRBD2. Trimming took 4 bases from V and 7 from J; bases not matched to a gene: 5. There are 13 residues in the CDR3. Germline CDR1 is SGHDT and CDR2 is YYEEEE. The CDR3 coding sequence is TGTGCCAGCAGCAGCGGACTAGCGTGGACCCAGTACTTC. Encoded protein: CASSSGLAWTQYF.

The chain couples TRBV6-5 to TRBJ2-7; D gene unclear. Per the germline V gene, CDR1 is MNHEY and CDR2 is SVGAGI. The CDR3 consists of 14 residues. V was pared by 2 bases and J by 2 bases, with 10 bases between. CDR3 residues: CASSYDRVPYEQYF. The CDR3 DNA is TGTGCCAGCAGTTACGATAGGGTCCCCTACGAGCAGTACTTC.

This rearrangement joins TRBV4-3 to TRBJ1-5; D may be TRBD1 (5 bases). This CDR3 has 16 residues. V was shortened by 2 bases and J by 6 bases, with 17 bases between the two germline ends. In germline, CDR1 is LGHNA, CDR2 YSLEER. The CDR3 DNA is TGCGCCAGCAGCCAACAAACTGGACACCCCCCTCAGCCCCAGCATTTT. Amino acids: CASSQQTGHPPQPQHF.

The chain carries TRBV4-3 and TRBJ2-3; 9 bases map to TRBD2. Losses at the gene ends were 6 bases for V and 0 bases for J; bases not matched to a gene: 10. The germline CDR1 and CDR2 sequences are LGHNA and YSLEER. The CDR3 covers 17 residues. CDR3 DNA sequence: TGCGCCAGCAGTAAGTCCCCACTAGCGGGTAGCACAGATACGCAGTATTTT. It translates to CASSKSPLAGSTDTQYF.

This sequence joins TRBV19 and TRBJ2-1; 7 nucleotides align to TRBD1. Unmatched junction bases numbered 1, after V lost 4 bases and J lost 1 base. The CDR3 length is 14 residues. Germline values: CDR1 LNHDA, CDR2 SQIVND (reference sequence). CDR3 nucleotide sequence: TGTGCCAGTAGTAAACAGGGGTCCTACAATGAGCAGTTCTTC. It yields the protein CASSKQGSYNEQFF.

The CDR3 DNA reads as TGTGCCAGCAGCATGGGCCCCGCAGATACGCAGTATTTT. Translated, it gives CASSMGPADTQYF. V is TRBV7-2 and J is TRBJ2-3; D is ambiguous. The ends were cut back, 5 bases at V and 4 bases at J, with 10 bases in the middle. Germline CDR1 reads SGHTA; CDR2 reads FQGNSA. CDR3 length: 13 residues.

This chain connects TRBV27 to TRBJ1-4; 11 bases are a match to TRBD1. V dropped 4 bases and J dropped 3; count of bases not matched to a gene: 7. Looked up from germline, CDR1 is MNHEY and CDR2 is SMNVEV (reference sequence). This CDR3 has 17 amino acids. CDR3 loop: CASSSMGQGVSNEKLFF. CDR3 sequence (DNA): TGTGCCAGCAGTTCAATGGGACAGGGGGTCTCTAATGAAAAACTGTTTTTT.

The chain employs TRBV7-9 and TRBJ2-7; 9 bases line up with TRBD1. With V trimmed by 2 bases and J by 3 bases, 11 bases remained unmatched. Germline assignment: CDR1 SEHNR and CDR2 FQNEAQ (reference sequence). This CDR3 comprises 17 residues. The CDR3 here is CASSLFSTGDRVYEQYF. The CDR3 coding sequence is TGTGCCAGCAGCTTATTTTCTACGGGGGACAGGGTCTACGAGCAGTACTTC.

The rearrangement links TRBV2 to TRBJ2-2; D is possibly TRBD1 (5 bases). V shed 5 bases and J shed 0 bases, with 10 bases lying between them. Germline CDR1 is SNHLY and CDR2 is FYNNEI. The CDR3 has 15 residues. The CDR3 protein is CASSLSGPNTGELFF. CDR3 in DNA: TGTGCCAGCAGTCTCTCAGGGCCGAACACCGGGGAGCTGTTTTTT.